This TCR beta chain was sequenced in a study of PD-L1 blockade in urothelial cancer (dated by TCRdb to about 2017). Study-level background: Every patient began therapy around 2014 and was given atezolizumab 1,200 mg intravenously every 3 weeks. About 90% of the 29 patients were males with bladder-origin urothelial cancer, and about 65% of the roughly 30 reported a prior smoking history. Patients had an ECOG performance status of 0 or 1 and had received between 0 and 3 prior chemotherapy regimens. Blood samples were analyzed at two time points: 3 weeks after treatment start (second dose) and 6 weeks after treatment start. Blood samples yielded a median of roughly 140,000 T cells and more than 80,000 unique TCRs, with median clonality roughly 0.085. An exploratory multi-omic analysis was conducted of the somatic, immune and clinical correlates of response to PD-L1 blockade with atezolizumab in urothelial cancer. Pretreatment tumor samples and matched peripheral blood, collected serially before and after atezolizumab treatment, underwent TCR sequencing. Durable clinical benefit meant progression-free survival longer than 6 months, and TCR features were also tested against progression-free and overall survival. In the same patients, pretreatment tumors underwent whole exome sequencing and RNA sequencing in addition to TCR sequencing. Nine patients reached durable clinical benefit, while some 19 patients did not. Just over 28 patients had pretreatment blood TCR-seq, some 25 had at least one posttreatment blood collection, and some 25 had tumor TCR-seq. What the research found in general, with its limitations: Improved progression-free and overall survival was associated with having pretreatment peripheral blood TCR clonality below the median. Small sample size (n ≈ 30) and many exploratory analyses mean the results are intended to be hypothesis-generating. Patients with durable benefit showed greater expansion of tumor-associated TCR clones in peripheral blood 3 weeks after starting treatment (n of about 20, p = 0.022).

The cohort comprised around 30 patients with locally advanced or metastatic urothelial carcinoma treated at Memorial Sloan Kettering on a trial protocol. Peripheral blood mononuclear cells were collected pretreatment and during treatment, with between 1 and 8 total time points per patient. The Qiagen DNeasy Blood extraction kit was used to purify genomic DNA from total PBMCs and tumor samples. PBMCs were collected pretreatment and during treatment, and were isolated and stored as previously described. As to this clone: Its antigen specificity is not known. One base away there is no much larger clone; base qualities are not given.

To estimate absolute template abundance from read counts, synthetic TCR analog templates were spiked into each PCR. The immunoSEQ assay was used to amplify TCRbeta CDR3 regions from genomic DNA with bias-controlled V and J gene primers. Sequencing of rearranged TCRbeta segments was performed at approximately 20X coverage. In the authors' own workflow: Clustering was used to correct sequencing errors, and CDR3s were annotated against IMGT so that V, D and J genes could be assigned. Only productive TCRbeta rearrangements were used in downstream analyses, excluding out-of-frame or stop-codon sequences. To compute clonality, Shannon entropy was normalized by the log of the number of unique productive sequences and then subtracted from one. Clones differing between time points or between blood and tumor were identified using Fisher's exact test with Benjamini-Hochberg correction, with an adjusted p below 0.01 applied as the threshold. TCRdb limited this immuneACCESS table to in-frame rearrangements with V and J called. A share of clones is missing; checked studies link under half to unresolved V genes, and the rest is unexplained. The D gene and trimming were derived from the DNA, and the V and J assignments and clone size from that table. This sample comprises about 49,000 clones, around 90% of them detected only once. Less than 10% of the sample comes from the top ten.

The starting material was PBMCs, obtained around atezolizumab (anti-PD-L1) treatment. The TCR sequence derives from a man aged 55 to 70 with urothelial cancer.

The CDR3 reads CASSAFSQSGTGELFF. The nucleotides read TGTGCCAGCAGTGCTTTTAGTCAGTCGGGAACCGGGGAGCTGTTTTTT. The V and J genes are TRBV11-2 and TRBJ2-2; perhaps TRBD2 is the D gene, with 5 bases matching. Relative to germline, V is 6 bases shorter and J is 5 bases shorter, with 19 bases between their ends. CDR1 and CDR2 were assigned from the germline V gene as SGHAT and FQNNGV. The CDR3 starts with the cysteine, ends with the phenylalanine, and has 16 residues. Only the CDR3 part of the read is kept: 48 bases, read in frame from the first base.